Detailed here is one T cell receptor beta chain. The antigen is not known. Time point denoted: after dendritic cell vaccination, including at tumor progression/relapse. TCRdb's table, derived via immunoSEQ multiplex PCR, lists solely in-frame clones and lacks some. The sample lists around 78,000 clones, 85% seen once, with more than 8% in the top ten. The CDR3 contains 14 residues. V shed 0 bases and J shed 4 bases, with 8 bases lying between them. Germline lookup yields CDR1 MNHNS and CDR2 SASEGT. This sample was taken from a study of glioma-infiltrating T cells after dendritic cell vaccination. General study results and limits: TCR clonality showed no direct relationship with survival.

Sequenced here: blood, sampled after dendritic cell vaccination. The J gene is TRBJ2-3, the V gene TRBV6-1; possible D gene TRBD2, 6 bases. The receptor was isolated from a human donor with glioblastoma. The CDR3: CASSEAGGADTQYF. CDR3 in DNA: TGTGCCAGCAGTGAAGCCGGAGGGGCAGATACGCAGTATTTT.